The 16 T cell receptor beta chains reported below all come from one sample, sequenced in a study of blood T cells in healthy people across ages. Then a second PCR, running roughly 7 to 11 cycles, was carried out with a sample-barcoded 5' primer and a J-beta primer mix. TCRdb reanalysed the 5' RACE reads using MiXCR and keeps one entry per CDR3 protein. The data contain 800,000 to 950,000 distinct CDR3 sequences, 25% to 35% of them singletons. The data also belong to a second study, concerning T cells of mothers and their children.

The sequenced sample was blood. The receptors originated from a woman in her thirties or forties in good health.

This clonotype was recorded a few times. CDR3 sequence (DNA): TGCAGTGCTAGGGGGTTCTGGGACCTTACTAGCACAGATACGCAGTATTTT. This translates into CSARGFWDLTSTDTQYF. The V gene is TRBV20-1, the J gene TRBJ2-3; D may be TRBD1 or TRBD2 (5 bases each). The CDR3 extends over 17 amino acids. V was shortened by 3 bases and J by 0 bases, with 19 bases between the two germline ends. Germline V gene sequence: CDR1 DFQATT, CDR2 SNEGSKA (reference sequence).

The chain recombines TRBV12-3 or TRBV12-4 with TRBJ2-3; D possibly corresponds to TRBD2 (6 bases). The CDR3 length is 15 residues. Deletions cut 5 bases from V and 4 bases from J, with 16 bases between. This chain's CDR3 is CASSPGRPSADTQYF. In DNA form, the CDR3 reads TGTGCCAGCAGTCCCGGGCGGCCTAGCGCAGATACGCAGTATTTT.

The sample holds a few counts of this clonotype. This chain joins TRBV25-1 and TRBJ2-7; 8 nucleotides align to TRBD1. The CDR3 spans 15 residues. V lost 5 bases and J lost 3; bases outside the gene matches: 9. The germline V gene has CDR1 MGHDK and CDR2 SYGVNS. Here the CDR3 reads CASSIDGTGVYEQYF. The CDR3 DNA reads as TGTGCCAGCAGTATTGACGGGACAGGTGTCTACGAGCAGTACTTC.

The gene calls are TRBV20-1 and TRBJ1-2, with D possibly matching TRBD1 (6 bases). V shed 3 bases and J shed 13 bases, with 18 bases lying between them. This CDR3 has 12 residues. Germline values: CDR1 DFQATT, CDR2 SNEGSKA (reference sequence). The CDR3 here is CSARAGGVPPTF. In DNA, the CDR3 is TGCAGTGCTAGGGCGGGGGGCGTCCCTCCCACCTTC.

The chain joins TRBV29-1 to TRBJ2-3; unclear D gene. Looked up from germline, CDR1 is SQVTM and CDR2 is ANQGSEA. Trimming stripped 4 bases from V and 3 bases from J, with 14 bases between. The CDR3 spans 14 residues. CDR3 residues: CSVVSGVETDTQYF. DNA of the CDR3: TGCAGCGTTGTAAGTGGTGTGGAGACAGATACGCAGTATTTT.

This clonotype was detected many times. CDR3 protein: CASSVGPYTDTQYF. CDR3 nucleotide sequence: TGTGCCAGCAGCGTAGGACCCTACACAGATACGCAGTATTTT. The chain uses TRBV7-2 and TRBJ2-3; D not resolved. CDR1 is SGHTA, CDR2 FQGNSA, per germline. Between the trimmed V and J ends, which lost 5 bases and 2 bases, there was a span of 11 bases. This CDR3 is built from 14 residues.

The chain has TRBV12-5 and TRBJ1-2; the D gene is possibly TRBD1 (5 bases). Deletions cut 5 bases from V and 6 bases from J, with 16 bases between. From germline, CDR1 is LGHNT and CDR2 FRNRAP. The CDR3 is 14 residues long. CDR3 coding DNA: TGTGCTAGTGGTCCCCCGGGAGTGGGGGATGGCTACACCTTC. As protein: CASGPPGVGDGYTF. Using reference TRBV12-5 and TRBJ1-2 for the parts outside the CDR3, the full variable domain is DARVTQTPRHKVTEMGQEVTMRCQPILGHNTVFWYRQTMMQGLELLAYFRNRAPLDDSGMPKDRFSAEMPDATLATLKIQPSEPRDSAVYFCASGPPGVGDGYTFGSGTRLTVV.

This clonotype has a handful of counts. The chain has TRBV12-3 or TRBV12-4 and TRBJ1-1, with a weak D call TRBD1 (5 bases). This CDR3 is 17 amino acids long. V lost 3 bases and J 1 base, leaving 18 bases between the germline ends. As DNA, the CDR3 is TGTGCCAGCAGTTTCGTTCCTCAGGGAAGCCCGAACACTGAAGCTTTCTTT. Protein product: CASSFVPQGSPNTEAFF.

This clonotype was seen repeatedly, ten times or more. The rearrangement uses TRBV20-1 and TRBJ1-5; weak D call: TRBD1 (6 bases). Germline V gene lookup returns CDR1 DFQATT and CDR2 SNEGSKA (reference sequence). The CDR3 runs 15 residues. Trimming removed 3 bases at V and 5 bases at J, with 17 bases between. CDR3 residues: CSASRGGRMDQPQHF. In nucleotides, the CDR3 is TGCAGTGCTAGTCGAGGGGGACGGATGGATCAGCCCCAGCATTTT.

The gene calls are TRBV20-1 and TRBJ1-2; TRBD1 might be the D (5 bases). The CDR3 loop spans 12 amino acids. Germline V lookup: CDR1 DFQATT, CDR2 SNEGSKA (reference sequence). V was trimmed by 5 bases and J by 4 bases, leaving 11 bases between them. The DNA of the CDR3 is TGCAGTGCTCGAAGACAGTCCTATGGCTACACCTTC. Amino acid sequence: CSARRQSYGYTF.

Comments on this clonotype: An end of the junction differs from the germline gene, which may be a read error. The chain uses TRBV2 and TRBJ2-1; unclear D gene. Germline loops: CDR1 SNHLY, CDR2 FYNNEI. CDR3 length: 13 amino acids. DNA for the CDR3: TGTGCCAGCAGTGCCCTAGGCAGTGGTGAGCAGGTCTTC. Translation: CASSALGSGEQVF.

The chain combines TRBV5-1 with TRBJ2-5, with D uncertain. CDR3 length equals 13 residues. Germline-derived CDR1 and CDR2 are SGHRS and YFSETQ. Trimming shortened V by 0 bases and J by 7 bases, and 10 bases separated the two germline ends. The DNA for the CDR3 is TGCGCCAGCAGCTTGGCCACCGACCCGACCCAGTACTTC. It codes for CASSLATDPTQYF. Supplemented by reference TRBV5-1 and TRBJ2-5, the full variable domain reads KAGVTQTPRYLIKTRGQQVTLSCSPISGHRSVSWYQQTPGQGLQFLFEYFSETQRNKGNFPGRFSGRQFSNSRSEMNVSTLELGDSALYLCASSLATDPTQYFGPGTRLLVL.

This clonotype was recorded at least ten times. This rearrangement joins TRBV12-5 to TRBJ2-1; 8 nucleotides agree with TRBD2. The length of the CDR3 is 15 residues. V lost 2 bases to trimming and J lost 4 bases; unmatched junction nucleotides: 4. Per the germline V gene, CDR1 is LGHNT and CDR2 is FRNRAP. The CDR3 coding sequence is TGTGCTAGTGGTTTGATTGTAGCGGGATACAATGAGCAGTTCTTC. It is translated as CASGLIVAGYNEQFF. Drawing the rest from reference TRBV12-5 and TRBJ2-1, the complete variable domain is DARVTQTPRHKVTEMGQEVTMRCQPILGHNTVFWYRQTMMQGLELLAYFRNRAPLDDSGMPKDRFSAEMPDATLATLKIQPSEPRDSAVYFCASGLIVAGYNEQFFGPGTRLTVL.

The chain joins TRBV6-5 to TRBJ1-5; no firm D call. The CDR3 runs 14 residues. In germline, CDR1 is MNHEY, CDR2 SVGAGI. Trimming cost V 3 bases and J 9 bases, with 15 bases left between them. The CDR3 protein is CASSYEHSLGPQHF. The CDR3 DNA reads TGTGCCAGCAGTTATGAGCACAGCCTAGGGCCCCAGCATTTT.

This chain joins TRBV5-1 and TRBJ1-1, with 7 bases fitting TRBD1. This CDR3 contains 15 residues. Trimming removed 3 bases from V and 1 base from J; junction bases left unmatched: 6. Germline values: CDR1 SGHRS, CDR2 YFSETQ. The CDR3 spells CASSSKQGSNTEAFF. The CDR3 DNA follows: TGCGCCAGCAGCTCCAAACAGGGGTCGAACACTGAAGCTTTCTTT.

This clonotype turned up a few times. The chain employs TRBV7-9 and TRBJ2-1; no definite D call. Germline CDR1 is SEHNR and CDR2 is FQNEAQ (reference sequence). V was pared by 3 bases and J by 4 bases, with 10 bases between. This CDR3 contains 14 residues. This chain's CDR3 is CASSFQTVYNEQFF. The CDR3 coding sequence is TGTGCCAGCAGCTTCCAAACAGTTTACAATGAGCAGTTCTTC.